This T cell receptor (beta chain) was obtained from a study of blood T cell repertoires in COVID-19. About the research overall: There were acute and convalescent COVID-19 samples, and they came from the United States, Italy and Spain. In each case, the material was cDNA or gDNA derived from T cells, B-cell-depleted T cells, or PBMCs.

This CDR3 is 16 amino acids long. V dropped 0 bases and J dropped 0; count of bases not matched to a gene: 5. Germline loops: CDR1 MGHRA, CDR2 YSYEKL. Authors' data handling: How many nucleated cells were present was estimated from reference gene primer amplification. The data were produced by immunoSEQ multiplex PCR, yet TCRdb's version contains in-frame clones alone and is incomplete. From that table come the V and J calls and clone size; the DNA was used to work out D and trimming. The top ten hold 1% to 1.2% of the sample, which has around 150,000 clones, 80% to 90% seen once. The TCR originated in a man in his forties or fifties with acute or convalescent COVID-19. The chain recombines TRBV4-1 with TRBJ2-7; TRBD2 aligns across 7 bases. The source material was peripheral blood. As DNA, the CDR3 is TGCGCCAGCAGCCAAGATCGGGGCGGGGGCTCCTACGAGCAGTACTTC. This codes for CASSQDRGGGSYEQYF.